This T cell receptor (beta chain) was sequenced during a study of T cells in Graves' hyperthyroidism and ophthalmopathy. Study-level background: Peripheral blood was taken when the disease was first diagnosed, before any treatment began.

Patients were excluded for uncontrolled infection, other autoimmune disease, pregnancy or lactation. Used for diagnoses were clinical symptoms, serum thyroxine and TRAb, thyroid ultrasound and orbital computed tomography. General study points: The model predicted ophthalmopathy a median approximately 6.3 months before onset.

TCR beta CDR3 regions were amplified from RNA transcripts. TCR CDR3 underwent first-round RT-PCR with the HTBI primer set. Using its own MiXCR run on the multiplex PCR reads, TCRdb lists one record per CDR3 protein. This sample has around 600,000 distinct CDR3 sequences; 14% occur once, and the top ten carry roughly 7%. As regards this clonotype: Its antigen is unknown.

Looked up from germline, CDR1 is SGDLS and CDR2 is YYNGEE. V lost 3 bases, J lost 3 bases, and 13 bases lay in between. This CDR3 comprises 15 residues. This rearrangement joins TRBV9 to TRBJ1-5; D gene ambiguous. This clonotype was sampled from a woman aged 18-29 years with Graves' ophthalmopathy. Sequences were obtained from blood. This CDR3 is CASSEGPASNQPQHF. The DNA of the CDR3 is TGTGCCAGCAGCGAAGGCCCAGCGTCCAATCAGCCCCAGCATTTT.